This T cell receptor beta chain was sequenced for a study of T cell responses to AZD1222 COVID-19 vaccine. Trimming stripped 6 bases from V and 5 bases from J, with 17 bases between. From germline, CDR1 is SGHNT and CDR2 YYREEE (reference sequence). This CDR3 contains 14 residues. Turning to this clone: Its antigen is still unknown.

Assay used: immunoSEQ multiplex PCR; TCRdb lists only in-frame clones, some missing. The table has 150,000 to 250,000 clones, roughly nine tenths seen once. Findings and caveats of the study: Regions left unmutated in variants are reportedly the target of nearly half of spike-specific TCRs. Females made up more of the donors, who were largely white British, and clonal diversity may have come out too low. Spike-specific TCR breadth and depth grew following two AZD1222 doses.

This receptor was obtained from an adult who received the AZD1222 COVID-19 vaccine. The V and J genes are TRBV5-4 and TRBJ1-1; perhaps TRBD1 as D (5 bases). The specimen comprised peripheral blood, sampled 28 days after the second AZD1222 dose. In DNA form, the CDR3 reads TGTGCCAGCATCCCGGGGGGGGGTCGGACTGAAGCTTTCTTT. It yields the protein CASIPGGGRTEAFF.